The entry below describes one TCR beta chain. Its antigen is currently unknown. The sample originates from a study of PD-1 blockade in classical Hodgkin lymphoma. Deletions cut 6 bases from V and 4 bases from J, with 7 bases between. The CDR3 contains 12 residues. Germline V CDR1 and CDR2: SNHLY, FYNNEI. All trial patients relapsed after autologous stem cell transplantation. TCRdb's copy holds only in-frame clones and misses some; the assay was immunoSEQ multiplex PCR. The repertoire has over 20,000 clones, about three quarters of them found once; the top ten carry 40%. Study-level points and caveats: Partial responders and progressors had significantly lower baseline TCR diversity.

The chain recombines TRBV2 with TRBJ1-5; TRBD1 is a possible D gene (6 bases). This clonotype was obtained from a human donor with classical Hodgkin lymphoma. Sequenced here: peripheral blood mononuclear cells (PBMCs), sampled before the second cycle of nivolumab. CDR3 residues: CASRGANQPQHF. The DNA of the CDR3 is TGTGCCAGCAGGGGGGCGAATCAGCCCCAGCATTTT.